This passage covers 26 T cell receptor beta chains from one sample sequenced in a study of glioma-infiltrating T cells after dendritic cell vaccination. The protocol was immunoSEQ multiplex PCR, while the TCRdb copy is restricted to in-frame clones and leaves out a portion. The table shows tens of thousands of clones, with about 80% occurring only once. This material consisted of blood, taken before dendritic cell vaccination. The receptor source for this set is a human donor with glioblastoma.

V and J are TRBV4-1 and TRBJ1-1, with D tentatively TRBD1 (5 bases). V lost 1 base, J lost 6 bases, and 18 bases lay in between. The CDR3 consists of 16 residues. The germline gives CDR1 MGHRA, CDR2 YSYEKL. CDR3 protein: CASSQVRGIGGAEAFF. Here the CDR3 DNA reads TGCGCCAGCAGCCAAGTGAGAGGGATTGGGGGGGCTGAAGCTTTCTTT.

V gene TRBV19 combines with J gene TRBJ2-7; the D gene is possibly TRBD1 (5 bases). Trimming removed 4 bases from V and 2 bases from J, with 18 bases in between. This CDR3 has 16 residues. Per germline, CDR1 LNHDA and CDR2 SQIVND (reference sequence). The DNA for the CDR3 is TGTGCCAGTAGTACTCCATTCCGACAGAAAACCTACGAGCAGTACTTC. Amino acid sequence: CASSTPFRQKTYEQYF.

This chain uses TRBV5-4 with TRBJ2-5; tentatively, D is TRBD2 (5 bases). CDR1 is SGHNT, CDR2 YYREEE, per germline (reference sequence). The V end lost 1 base, the J end lost 2 bases, and 12 bases lay between the germline ends. There are 15 residues in the CDR3. The CDR3 reads CASSLSSAEQETQYF. The CDR3 DNA sequence: TGTGCCAGCAGCTTGTCATCAGCGGAACAAGAGACCCAGTACTTC.

The genes are TRBV19 and TRBJ1-4; D is possibly TRBD1 (6 bases). Trimming left V 5 bases short and J 7 bases short, with 11 bases between. Germline V gene lookup returns CDR1 LNHDA and CDR2 SQIVND (reference sequence). The CDR3 is 13 amino acids. CDR3 bases: TGTGCCAGTAGTTCACAGGGTCTTGAAAAACTGTTTTTT. It encodes CASSSQGLEKLFF.

The V and J genes are TRBV10-2 and TRBJ1-5; weak D call: TRBD1 (5 bases). Per germline, CDR1 WSHSY and CDR2 SAAADI. The V and J ends lost 5 bases and 7 bases respectively, with 12 bases between them. The CDR3 consists of 13 residues. CDR3 protein: CASSFGGEQPQHF. For the CDR3, the DNA is TGCGCCAGCAGTTTCGGGGGAGAACAGCCCCAGCATTTT.

The rearrangement uses TRBV5-1 and TRBJ1-6, with TRBD1 matching over 9 bases. Trimming at V came to 0 bases and at J to 6 bases, leaving 1 base not matched to a gene. CDR1 SGHRS and CDR2 YFSETQ come from the germline V gene. CDR3 length: 15 amino acids. This CDR3 is CASSLATGGNSPLHF. Here the CDR3 DNA reads TGCGCCAGCAGCTTGGCGACAGGGGGTAATTCACCCCTCCACTTT.

The genes are TRBV25-1 and TRBJ2-7; 10 positions match TRBD2. This CDR3 contains 15 residues. Germline V gene lookup returns CDR1 MGHDK and CDR2 SYGVNS. After removal of 3 bases from V and 7 bases from J, the junction contained 9 bases not matched to a gene. CDR3 DNA: TGTGCCAGCAGTGAGCCCACTAGCGGGATAGGGGAGCAGTACTTC. This sequence encodes CASSEPTSGIGEQYF.

The chain carries TRBV18 and TRBJ1-3; no clear D. CDR3 length: 17 amino acids. Trimming removed 0 bases from V and 0 bases from J, with 12 bases in between. CDR1 KGHSH and CDR2 LQKENI come from the germline V gene. CDR3 residues: CASSPPTGAFSGNTIYF. CDR3 in DNA: TGTGCCAGCTCACCACCTACCGGTGCGTTCTCTGGAAACACCATATATTTT.

The gene calls are TRBV12-5 and TRBJ2-3; possibly TRBD1 for D (6 bases). The CDR3 runs to 13 residues. Trimming took off 1 base at V and 6 bases at J, with 8 bases between the two ends. CDR1 LGHNT and CDR2 FRNRAP come from the germline V gene. CDR3 coding DNA: TGTGCTAGTGGTTTGGGAACAGGGGATACGCAGTATTTT. Amino acid sequence: CASGLGTGDTQYF.

The count of this clone is one. The chain recombines TRBV4-1 with TRBJ2-2; 12 bases agree with TRBD2. The ends lost 7 bases at V and 0 bases at J; junction bases unmatched: 9. CDR1 is MGHRA, CDR2 YSYEKL, per germline. The CDR3 consists of 18 residues. The CDR3, as DNA: TGCGCCAGCACCACCCTAGCGGGGGGGCGGACGAACACCGGGGAGCTGTTTTTT. This gives the protein CASTTLAGGRTNTGELFF.

The chain is built from TRBV19 and TRBJ1-3; 9 bases are shared with TRBD1. This CDR3 comprises 17 residues. CDR1 is LNHDA and CDR2 is SQIVND in the germline V gene (reference sequence). The J segment lost 1 base and the V segment lost 7 bases, leaving 11 bases of the junction unmatched. The CDR3: CASTTPGQGLSGNTIYF. The CDR3 nucleotides read TGTGCCAGTACCACCCCGGGACAGGGCCTTTCTGGAAACACCATATATTTT. Filled out from reference TRBV19 and TRBJ1-3, the complete variable domain reads DGGITQSPKYLFRKEGQNVTLSCEQNLNHDAMYWYRQDPGQGLRLIYYSQIVNDFQKGDIAEGYSVSREKKESFPLTVTSAQKNPTAFYLCASTTPGQGLSGNTIYFGEGSWLTVV.

The chain couples TRBV7-2 to TRBJ2-7; 9 positions agree with TRBD2. The junction had 0 bases not matched to a gene; V was cut back by 1 base and J by 2 bases. The germline V gene has CDR1 SGHTA and CDR2 FQGNSA. This CDR3 contains 14 residues. The CDR3 DNA is TGTGCCAGCAGCTTAGGCGGGGGGGCCTACGAGCAGTACTTC. It codes for CASSLGGGAYEQYF.

Ten or more counts support this clone. The CDR3 loop is CASSSVYGYTF. DNA of the CDR3: TGTGCCAGCAGCTCCGTTTATGGCTACACCTTC. V gene TRBV7-9 combines with J gene TRBJ1-2; D is uncertain. In germline, CDR1 is SEHNR, CDR2 FQNEAQ (reference sequence). The CDR3 runs 11 residues. V dropped 4 bases and J dropped 5 bases, with 5 bases sitting between them.

V and J are TRBV5-1 and TRBJ2-3, with a possible D match to TRBD1 (6 bases). This CDR3 contains 16 residues. Trimming removed 0 bases from V and 2 bases from J, with 13 bases in between. Germline CDR1 SGHRS, CDR2 YFSETQ. CDR3: CASSLAGHGNTDTQYF. The CDR3 coding sequence is TGCGCCAGCAGCTTGGCGGGACATGGAAACACAGATACGCAGTATTTT.

This chain uses TRBV28 with TRBJ2-5, with TRBD1 identical over 11 bases. The germline CDR1 and CDR2 sequences are MDHEN and SYDVKM. V dropped 6 bases and J dropped 5; count of bases not matched to a gene: 8. There are 15 residues in the CDR3. CDR3 DNA: TGTGCCAGCAGCCTTGGACAGGGGGCGGTGGAGACCCAGTACTTC. Its protein product is CASSLGQGAVETQYF.

J is TRBJ1-4 and V is TRBV7-6, with TRBD1 identical over 11 bases. Germline values: CDR1 SGHVS, CDR2 FNYEAQ. This CDR3 has 14 amino acids. Trimming removed 8 bases from V and 7 bases from J; junction bases left unmatched: 6. CDR3: CASGVGTGGEKLFF. The CDR3 nucleotides are TGTGCCAGCGGCGTCGGGACAGGGGGTGAAAAACTGTTTTTT. The full variable domain, with the rest looked up from reference TRBV7-6 and TRBJ1-4, is GAGVSQSPRYKVTKRGQDVALRCDPISGHVSLYWYRQALGQGPEFLTYFNYEAQQDKSGLPNDRFSAERPEGSISTLTIQRTEQRDSAMYRCASGVGTGGEKLFFGSGTQLSVL.

The chain carries TRBV2 and TRBJ2-2; possibly TRBD1 for D (5 bases). The length of the CDR3 is 15 residues. Per germline, CDR1 SNHLY and CDR2 FYNNEI. The CDR3, as DNA: TGTGCTTCAGCTGGAAGACAGACGAACACCGGGGAGCTGTTTTTT. Its translation: CASAGRQTNTGELFF.

V and J are TRBV25-1 and TRBJ1-2, with D uncertain. The CDR3 contains 11 residues. Germline V gene sequence: CDR1 MGHDK, CDR2 SYGVNS. The V gene lost 2 bases and the J gene lost 7 bases, with 5 bases spanning the gap. The CDR3 coding sequence is TGTGCCAGCAGTGAAACAGTTGGCTACACCTTC. This gives the protein CASSETVGYTF.

This chain joins TRBV6-5 and TRBJ2-3; TRBD2 matches 7 bases. Germline assignment: CDR1 MNHEY and CDR2 SVGAGI. The trim removed 8 bases at V and 2 bases at J, leaving 10 bases unmatched. CDR3 length: 15 residues. CDR3 in amino acids: CASRLRDYNTDTQYF. For the CDR3, the DNA is TGTGCCAGCCGATTGAGGGACTACAACACAGATACGCAGTATTTT.

This clone was picked up one time. V is TRBV29-1 and J is TRBJ2-1; unclear D gene. The CDR3 totals 13 residues. Between the trimmed V and J ends, which lost 5 bases and 4 bases, there was a span of 12 bases. Per germline, CDR1 SQVTM and CDR2 ANQGSEA. The CDR3 bases are TGCAGCGTTCGAATGTCTAATTACAATGAGCAGTTCTTC. Amino acid sequence: CSVRMSNYNEQFF.

The chain joins TRBV29-1 to TRBJ2-3; 7 bases align to TRBD1. V lost 5 bases, J lost 3 bases, and 14 bases stayed unmatched. The CDR3 is made up of 16 amino acids. Germline V gives CDR1 SQVTM, CDR2 ANQGSEA. The DNA of the CDR3 is TGCAGCGTTCTCCTTTACAGGGGAAAGGCGACAGATACGCAGTATTTT. Translating it yields CSVLLYRGKATDTQYF.

The V call is TRBV11-1, the J call TRBJ2-3, with 9 bases lining up with TRBD2. There are 15 residues in the CDR3. V was clipped by 5 bases and J by 6 bases; unmatched bases: 9. The germline V gene has CDR1 SGHAT and CDR2 FQDESV (reference sequence). The chain's CDR3 is CASSINSGSSDTQYF. The CDR3 bases are TGTGCCAGCAGCATAAATAGCGGGAGTTCCGATACGCAGTATTTT.

This clone turned up a few times. This chain connects TRBV5-1 to TRBJ1-2, with 7 positions matching TRBD1. Germline V gene lookup returns CDR1 SGHRS and CDR2 YFSETQ. The V and J ends lost 6 bases and 6 bases, in that order; junction bases with no gene match: 14. CDR3 length: 15 residues. For the CDR3, the DNA is TGCGCCAGCAATACCCGTTCGACAGGGCTGAATGGCTACACCTTC. Residues: CASNTRSTGLNGYTF.

About this clone itself: The identical CDR3 is also encoded by other nucleotide sequences in the sample. The V and J genes are TRBV19 and TRBJ1-5; 7 positions match TRBD1. The CDR3 loop spans 15 amino acids. CDR1 LNHDA and CDR2 SQIVND come from the germline V gene (reference sequence). The V and J ends lost 7 bases and 7 bases, in that order; junction bases with no gene match: 13. This CDR3 is CASTGQAPNKQPQHF. In DNA form, the CDR3 reads TGTGCCAGTACTGGACAGGCTCCGAATAAACAGCCCCAGCATTTT.

The rearrangement uses TRBV21-1 and TRBJ1-1; the listed D gene, TRBD1, was not tested against the DNA. TRBV21-1 is recorded as a pseudogene. The CDR3 totals 17 residues. DNA of the CDR3: TGTGCCAGCAGCAATTCCCCGCAGATGATCATGAACACTGAAGCTTTCTTT. This gives the protein CASSNSPQMIMNTEAFF.

The rearrangement uses TRBV9 and TRBJ2-7, with D unresolved. The length of the CDR3 is 14 residues. Trimming stripped 3 bases from V and 3 bases from J, with 13 bases between. Germline V CDR1 and CDR2: SGDLS, YYNGEE. In nucleotides, the CDR3 is TGTGCCAGCAGCGCGGCGGCCGCCGGCTACGAGCAGTACTTC. This gives the protein CASSAAAAGYEQYF.